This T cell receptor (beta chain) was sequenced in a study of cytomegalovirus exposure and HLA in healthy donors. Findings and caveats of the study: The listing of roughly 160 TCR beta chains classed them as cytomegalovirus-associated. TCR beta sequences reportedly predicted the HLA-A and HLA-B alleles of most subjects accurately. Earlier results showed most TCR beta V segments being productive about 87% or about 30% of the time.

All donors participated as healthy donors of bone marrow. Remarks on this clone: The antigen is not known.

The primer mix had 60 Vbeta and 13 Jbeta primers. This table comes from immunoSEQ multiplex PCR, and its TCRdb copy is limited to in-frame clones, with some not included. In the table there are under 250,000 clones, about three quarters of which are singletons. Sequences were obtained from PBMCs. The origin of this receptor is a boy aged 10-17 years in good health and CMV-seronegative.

The DNA of the CDR3 is TGCAGCGTTGGACTGGTTGGCCACGAGCAGTACTTC. This translates into CSVGLVGHEQYF. This rearrangement joins TRBV29-1 to TRBJ2-7; D is unresolved. CDR1 is SQVTM and CDR2 is ANQGSEA in the germline V gene. This CDR3 has 12 residues. V was clipped by 4 bases and J by 5 bases, with 12 bases between them.